This T cell receptor beta chain comes out of a study of cytomegalovirus exposure and HLA in healthy donors. Germline lookup yields CDR1 ENHRY and CDR2 SYGVKD. This CDR3 has 13 residues. The V end was cut by 6 bases, the J end by 1 base, with 10 bases between. 13 Jbeta primers and 60 Vbeta primers were used for the PCR. Libraries were prepared by immunoSEQ multiplex PCR; TCRdb keeps only in-frame clonotypes and omits some of them. The sample has roughly 110,000 clones, approximately 80% seen once. The TCR was taken from a male donor in good health and CMV-seronegative. Source material: PBMCs. This chain links TRBV10-3 with TRBJ2-7; perhaps TRBD1 as D (5 bases). The CDR3 DNA follows: TGTGCCATCAGCACAGGAAATTCCTACGAGCAGTACTTC. It codes for CAISTGNSYEQYF.